This TCR beta chain was obtained from a study of control samples from healthy donors and cancer patients. Germline lookup yields CDR1 ENHRY and CDR2 SYGVKD. The CDR3 spans 14 residues. With V trimmed by 7 bases and J by 5 bases, 3 bases remained unmatched. TCRdb keeps only in-frame clones here, not all; method: immunoSEQ multiplex PCR. The profile covers about 120,000 clones, with 85% to 95% appearing a single time and 0.58% taken by the ten largest. The sequence derives from a man of 80 years or more with head and neck cancer. What was sequenced was PBMCs. This sequence joins TRBV10-3 and TRBJ2-2; 11 bases are a match to TRBD1. CDR3 region: CAITGTGGTGELFF. For the CDR3, the DNA is TGTGCCATCACCGGGACAGGGGGGACCGGGGAGCTGTTTTTT.